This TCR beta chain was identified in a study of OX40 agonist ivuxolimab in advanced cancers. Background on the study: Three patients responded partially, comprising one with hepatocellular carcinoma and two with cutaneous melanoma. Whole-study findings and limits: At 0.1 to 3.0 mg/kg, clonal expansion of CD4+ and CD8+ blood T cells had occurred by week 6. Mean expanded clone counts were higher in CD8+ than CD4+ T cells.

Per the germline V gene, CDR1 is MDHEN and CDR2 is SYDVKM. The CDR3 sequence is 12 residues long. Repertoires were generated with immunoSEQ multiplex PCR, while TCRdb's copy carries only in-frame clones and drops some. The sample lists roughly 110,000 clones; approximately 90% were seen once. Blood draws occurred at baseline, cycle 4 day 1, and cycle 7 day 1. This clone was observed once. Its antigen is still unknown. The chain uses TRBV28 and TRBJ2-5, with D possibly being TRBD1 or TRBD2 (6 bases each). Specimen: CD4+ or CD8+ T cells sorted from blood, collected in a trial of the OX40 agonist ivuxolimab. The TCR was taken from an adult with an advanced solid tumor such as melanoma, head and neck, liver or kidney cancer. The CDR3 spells CSIWGAGETQYF. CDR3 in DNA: TGTTCGATTTGGGGGGCCGGGGAGACCCAGTACTTC.